Listed below are T cell receptor beta chains from one sample, sequenced in a study of Ad26.COV2.S vaccination and SARS-CoV-2 variants. The protocol was immunoSEQ multiplex PCR, while the TCRdb copy is restricted to in-frame clones and leaves out a portion. The sample holds about 39,000 clones, 65% to 90% seen once. The sample here was peripheral blood, taken after recovery from COVID-19. These receptors were obtained from a human donor who had recovered from COVID-19. The CDR3 runs from the conserved cysteine through the conserved F or W. The D gene is left open where the match is weak. Only some rows state a clone size, as once, few, many or a class for expanded clones.

NA,TRBD2,TRBV30,TRBJ2-5,TGTGCCTGGAGTGCTGGGACTAGCGGGAGGGCCGGAGAGACCCAGTACTTC,CAWSAGTSGRAGETQYF
NA,NA,TRBV10-1,TRBJ1-1,TGCGCCAGCAGTAAATTTCGGCAGGCAAGGAACACTGAAGCTTTCTTT,CASSKFRQARNTEAFF
NA,NA,TRBV29-1,TRBJ1-1,TGCACTGCTGGCAGGGGAGTGGGCACTGAAGCTTTCTTT,CTAGRGVGTEAFF
NA,NA,TRBV7-8,TRBJ1-5,TGTGCCAGCAAGGGGGACGACTTTGATCAGCCCCAGCATTTT,CASKGDDFDQPQHF
NA,NA,TRBV6-6,TRBJ1-3,TGTGCCAGCAGTTATAGTAGCTCTGGAAACACCATATATTTT,CASSYSSSGNTIYF
NA,NA,TRBV5-1,TRBJ1-2,TGCGCCAGCAGCTTAGATGCGGCTGGCTACACCTTC,CASSLDAAGYTF
NA,NA,TRBV7-6,TRBJ2-2,TGTGCCAGCAGCTCGGACCTAGGGTTAGTGCTGTTTTTT,CASSSDLGLVLFF
NA,NA,TRBV5-1,TRBJ2-1,TGCGCCAGCAGCTTGTTAGGGGTGGGAGATGAGCAGTTCTTC,CASSLLGVGDEQFF
NA,NA,TRBV28,TRBJ2-7,TGTGCCAGCAGTTTCCGAGGGGGGGGTGCCCCCTACGAGCAGTACTTC,CASSFRGGGAPYEQYF
NA,NA,TRBV5-1,TRBJ1-1,TGCGCCAGCAGCTTGGATCTGGGCCCGGACACTGAAGCTTTCTTT,CASSLDLGPDTEAFF
NA,TRBD1,TRBV29-1,TRBJ2-7,TGCAGCGTTTTCAGGGGGCTGGACGAGCAGTACTTC,CSVFRGLDEQYF
NA,NA,TRBV20-1,TRBJ1-1,TGTAAAACGGGGAGGAGCGCTGAAGCTTTCTTT,CKTGRSAEAFF
NA,NA,TRBV18,TRBJ1-2,TGTGCCAGCTCACCAAGTAGCCGGGATGGCTACACCTTC,CASSPSSRDGYTF
NA,NA,TRBV18,TRBJ1-2,TGTGCCAGCTCACCCGCAGGAGGCTACACCTTC,CASSPAGGYTF
NA,TRBD1,TRBV10-3,TRBJ1-1,TGTGCCATAGGGACAGGGGGCACTGAAGCTTTCTTT,CAIGTGGTEAFF
NA,TRBD1,TRBV5-1,TRBJ1-1,TGCGCCAGCAGCACCTTACAGGGGGAGGGTGAAGCTTTCTTT,CASSTLQGEGEAFF
once,TRBD1,TRBV6-5,TRBJ1-6,TGTGCCAGCAGCCTGACAGGGTCTAATTCACCCCTCCACTTT,CASSLTGSNSPLHF
NA,TRBD1,TRBV24-1,TRBJ2-1,TGTGCCACCAGTGACCCCAGGACAGGTGACAATGAGCAGTTCTTC,CATSDPRTGDNEQFF
NA,TRBD1,TRBV6-4,TRBJ1-6,TGTGCCAGCAGTCCGGACAGGGGTTACAGCTCCTATAATTCACCCCTCCACTTT,CASSPDRGYSSYNSPLHF
NA,NA,TRBV11-1,TRBJ2-2,TGTGCCAGCAGGTACAGGTCCCCCAACACCGGGGAGCTGTTTTTT,CASRYRSPNTGELFF
NA,TRBD1,TRBV6-6,TRBJ1-1,TGTGCCAGCAGCCCCGGGACAGCGAACACTGAAGCTTTCTTT,CASSPGTANTEAFF
medium-sized,NA,TRBV11-2,TRBJ1-3,TGTGCCAGCAGCTTAAGCGGCGCTGGAAACACCATATATTTT,CASSLSGAGNTIYF
NA,TRBD2,TRBV5-6,TRBJ2-1,TGTGCCAGCAGCTTGGTTAGCGGGGTTAACAATGAGCAGTTCTTC,CASSLVSGVNNEQFF
NA,NA,TRBV5-1,TRBJ1-1,TGCGCCAGCAGCTTGGGGAGAAGGAACACTGAAGCTTTCTTT,CASSLGRRNTEAFF
NA,NA,TRBV11-2,TRBJ1-5,TGTGCCAGCAGCCGGAGTGGTAGCAATCAGCCCCAGCATTTT,CASSRSGSNQPQHF
NA,TRBD1,TRBV13,TRBJ2-7,TGTGCCAGCAGCTCACGGACAGGGCCTGGCGAGCAGTACTTC,CASSSRTGPGEQYF
NA,TRBD1,TRBV14,TRBJ1-1,TGTGCCAGCAGCCCACAGGGGGCCACTGAAGCTTTCTTT,CASSPQGATEAFF
NA,NA,TRBV5-1,TRBJ1-2,TGCGCCAGCGGAATCACAGGGTATGATGGCTACACCTTC,CASGITGYDGYTF
NA,NA,TRBV7-9,TRBJ1-4,TGTGCCAGCAGCTTAGGGGGAGTAGATGAAAAACTGTTTTTT,CASSLGGVDEKLFF
NA,TRBD2,TRBV3-1/TRBV3-2,TRBJ2-7,TGTGCCAGCAGCCACATTGTCAGCGGGAGGTTCTACGAGCAGTACTTC,CASSHIVSGRFYEQYF
NA,NA,TRBV7-8,TRBJ1-5,TGTGCCAGCAGCTTAGTCGGGGGGAGCAATCAGCCCCAGCATTTT,CASSLVGGSNQPQHF
NA,NA,TRBV29-1,TRBJ2-1,TGCAGCGTTCCCCGCGCCGAAATCTCCTACAATGAGCAGTTCTTC,CSVPRAEISYNEQFF
few,TRBD2,TRBV2,TRBJ2-1,TGTGCCAGCAGCGACGGGGGGTTTGGCTCCTACAATGAGCAGTTCTTC,CASSDGGFGSYNEQFF
NA,NA,TRBV4-1,TRBJ2-7,TGCGCCAGCAGCCAATGGGGGGACAATACCTACGAGCAGTACTTC,CASSQWGDNTYEQYF
few,TRBD1,TRBV7-9,TRBJ2-3,TGTGCCAGCAGCCGGGGGACAGGTACGCAGTATTTT,CASSRGTGTQYF
NA,NA,TRBV5-1,TRBJ2-3,TGCGCCACCGCGGGGCCTCTTGGTACAGATACGCAGTATTTT,CATAGPLGTDTQYF
few,NA,TRBV5-1,TRBJ1-1,TGCGCCAGCAGCCGGGCAGCGAACACTGAAGCTTTCTTT,CASSRAANTEAFF
NA,TRBD1,TRBV27,TRBJ1-2,TGTGCCAGCAGTGGAGCAACAGGGGGCGGTTCGACTAACTATGGCTACACCTTC,CASSGATGGGSTNYGYTF
NA,NA,TRBV11-2,TRBJ2-3,TGTGCCAGCAGCTTACCTTATACAGGGCGCAGCACAGATACGCAGTATTTT,CASSLPYTGRSTDTQYF
NA,NA,TRBV7-2,TRBJ2-1,TGTGCCAGCAGCTTATATAATAGCATTGAGCAGTTCTTC,CASSLYNSIEQFF
once,NA,TRBV10-1,TRBJ1-1,TGCGCCAGCAGCCCTTCCATTCGAGACACTGAAGCTTTCTTT,CASSPSIRDTEAFF
once,TRBD1,TRBV14,TRBJ2-7,TGTGCCAGCAGCCGGTTCCCGGGACAGGGTGATTTATCCTACGAGCAGTACTTC,CASSRFPGQGDLSYEQYF
once,NA,TRBV5-1,TRBJ1-1,TGCGCCAGCAGCTTGGCCGGTCTTAGCAGGGTAGGGACTGAAGCTTTCTTT,CASSLAGLSRVGTEAFF
NA,TRBD1,TRBV19,TRBJ1-1,TGTGCCAGTAGTCCGGACAGGGGGAGGAACACTGAAGCTTTCTTT,CASSPDRGRNTEAFF
NA,NA,TRBV5-5,TRBJ1-6,TGTGCCAGCAGCCTGGCGGGCGGAGCACGCAATTCACCCCTCCACTTT,CASSLAGGARNSPLHF
NA,NA,TRBV10-2,TRBJ2-4,TGCGCCAGCAAGAGGGGGGACGGGGGGAACATTCAGTACTTC,CASKRGDGGNIQYF
NA,NA,TRBV11-2,TRBJ1-2,TGTGCCAGCAGCTTAGATTCCAGCTCCTATGGCTACACCTTC,CASSLDSSSYGYTF
once,NA,TRBV7-9,TRBJ1-1,TGTGCCAGCAGCTTAGGGATGAACACTGAAGCTTTCTTT,CASSLGMNTEAFF
few,NA,TRBV6-5,TRBJ2-2,TGTGCCAGCAGTTACCCGGGGGGGGAGCTGTTTTTT,CASSYPGGELFF
NA,NA,TRBV10-3,TRBJ1-2,TGTGCCATCAGTGAGGGTCTCGGGGAGGCGTATGGCTACACCTTC,CAISEGLGEAYGYTF